Listed below are T cell receptor beta chains from one sample, sequenced in a study of vaccination effects on CD4 cells after COVID-19. For these receptors, no antigen is known. TCRdb's copy holds only in-frame clones and misses some; the assay was immunoSEQ multiplex PCR. Among about 73,000 clones, 65% to 85% were seen once, and the ten largest hold less than 3%. The sequences come from CD4+ T cells from PBMCs cultured with HCoV-NL63 spike peptides, collected before COVID-19 vaccination. These receptors were obtained from a human donor who received a COVID-19 vaccine. The conserved cysteine and the conserved F or W are not part of the CDR3 here. The D gene is left open where the match is weak.

d_gene	v_gene	j_gene	len	CDR3aa
NA	TRBV5-4	TRBJ2-5	12	ASSFAGALETQY
TRBD1	TRBV5-1	TRBJ1-2	13	ASSAGQASNYGYT
NA	TRBV10-3	TRBJ2-5	14	AISEGLSPGDETQY
TRBD2	TRBV7-7	TRBJ2-3	13	ASSLGLAGIDTQY
TRBD1	TRBV10-3	TRBJ1-1	13	AIKPGQGSNTEAF
TRBD1	TRBV5-4	TRBJ2-2	13	ASSGTGQGSGELF
NA	TRBV19	TRBJ2-2	17	ASSMQDRGAELNTGELF
TRBD1	TRBV6-2/TRBV6-3	TRBJ1-5	12	ASSYRQGRQPQH
TRBD1	TRBV25-1	TRBJ2-1	14	ASSEWSGTGNNEQF
NA	TRBV5-6	TRBJ1-1	11	ASSLGLGVEAF
NA	TRBV5-1	TRBJ1-1	13	ASSLGQMVNTEAF
NA	TRBV12-5	TRBJ2-2	16	ASGLPGTPRASTGELF
NA	TRBV7-3	TRBJ2-2	11	ASSLAGAGELF
TRBD1	TRBV18	TRBJ1-1	12	ASSKGQGGTEAF
TRBD1	TRBV2	TRBJ1-5	14	ASSVLGGGSNQPQH
NA	TRBV28	TRBJ1-2	10	ASRAGDYGYT
NA	TRBV29-1	TRBJ2-5	12	SVERLGLGETQY
TRBD1	TRBV11-2	TRBJ1-1	13	ASRVPGQRNTEAF
NA	TRBV7-3	TRBJ2-2	12	ASSPGSSTGELF
NA	TRBV12-3/TRBV12-4	TRBJ2-2	11	ASSLEGIGELF
TRBD1	TRBV3-1/TRBV3-2	TRBJ1-4	16	ASSGRDREFATNEKLF
NA	TRBV5-6	TRBJ1-2	11	ASSPDRNYGYT
NA	TRBV11-2	TRBJ1-2	15	ASSANRRVTANYGYT
TRBD1	TRBV7-9	TRBJ2-1	14	ASSSGTGDTYNEQF
TRBD1	TRBV13	TRBJ1-4	12	ASSLRQGFEKLF
TRBD1	TRBV19	TRBJ2-1	16	ASSLIPRDSPLGYEQF
TRBD1	TRBV5-1	TRBJ2-3	12	ASSYRQGGDTQY
NA	TRBV12-3/TRBV12-4	TRBJ2-1	10	ASRPAYNEQF
NA	TRBV18	TRBJ1-5	12	ASSPGQTHQPQH
NA	TRBV5-1	TRBJ1-2	13	ASSFNAGGPYGYT
NA	TRBV4-2	TRBJ2-1	14	ASSQDLLGRATEQF
NA	TRBV6-4	TRBJ1-5	13	ASSDDLGHNQPQH
TRBD1	TRBV3-1/TRBV3-2	TRBJ1-1	12	ASSQTGVYTEAF
NA	TRBV5-1	TRBJ2-1	13	ASSRARTDYNEQF
NA	TRBV4-1	TRBJ1-6	11	ASSQVTVSPLH
NA	TRBV10-2	TRBJ1-2	11	ASSDRENYGYT
NA	TRBV19	TRBJ1-6	11	ASKRQEGSPLH
NA	TRBV27	TRBJ2-3	11	ASRRGRTDTQY
NA	TRBV7-2	TRBJ1-1	11	ASSSDGNTEAF
NA	TRBV5-4	TRBJ1-2	13	ASSLGGRGARGYT
NA	TRBV3-1/TRBV3-2	TRBJ1-2	12	ASSHAPRDKSYT
TRBD1	TRBV5-5	TRBJ2-2	12	ASSFSGGTGELF
TRBD1	TRBV29-1	TRBJ1-2	11	SVEAQGARGYT
TRBD1	TRBV5-1	TRBJ2-5	14	ASSLAGQGADETQY
NA	TRBV27	TRBJ1-4	13	ASSFLGAGAEKLF
TRBD2	TRBV3-1/TRBV3-2	TRBJ2-1	14	ASSQGPGGSYNEQF
NA	TRBV30	TRBJ1-2	13	AWSRAGRKSYGYT
NA	TRBV6-5	TRBJ1-1	11	ASVKEAGSEAF
TRBD2	TRBV6-1	TRBJ2-2	17	ASSETRTSGGAGTGELF
TRBD1	TRBV2	TRBJ2-3	13	ASSGDRTRTDTQY
NA	TRBV19	TRBJ2-3	13	ASSTGGVKTDTQY
TRBD1	TRBV19	TRBJ1-6	13	ASRRVGQADSPLH
NA	TRBV6-1	TRBJ1-2	12	ASSEYRFNYGYT
TRBD1	TRBV6-1	TRBJ2-1	14	ASSERGQASYNEQF
NA	TRBV19	TRBJ1-2	11	ASSPHLTYGYT
NA	TRBV7-2	TRBJ1-3	13	ASSIKQGGGNTIY
NA	TRBV4-1	TRBJ1-3	13	ASSQLLEAGNTIY
NA	TRBV5-1	TRBJ2-3	13	ASSLRPDTTDTQY
NA	TRBV6-5	TRBJ2-2	11	ASSRDYNGELF